This TCR beta chain was found in a study of CD4 T cells in relation to SARS-CoV-2 and coronaviruses. Study results and limitations: Approximately 65% of donors had memory CD4+ clonotypes crossrecognizing SARS-CoV-2 and common cold coronavirus spike. No donor gave both pre-pandemic and post-infection samples.

CD4+ T cells from unexposed donors were obtained before the COVID-19 pandemic (2011-2018). The cells were cultured for 10 days before CD4+ T cells were isolated. Libraries were prepared by immunoSEQ multiplex PCR; TCRdb keeps only in-frame clonotypes and omits some of them. The repertoire includes tens of thousands of clones, about 78% of them detected once, and approximately 13% sits in the top ten. CDR1 is KGHDR and CDR2 is SFDVKD in the germline V gene. Deletions cut 2 bases from V and 0 bases from J, with 3 bases between. This CDR3 has 13 amino acids. Comment on this clone: Its antigen is not known.

The chain couples TRBV24-1 to TRBJ2-5, with D unclear. The sample taken for sequencing was CD4+ T cells from PBMCs, cultured in vitro. This TCR came from a human donor in good health. The CDR3 coding sequence is TGTGCCACCAGTGATTCGTACCAAGAGACCCAGTACTTC. As protein: CATSDSYQETQYF.